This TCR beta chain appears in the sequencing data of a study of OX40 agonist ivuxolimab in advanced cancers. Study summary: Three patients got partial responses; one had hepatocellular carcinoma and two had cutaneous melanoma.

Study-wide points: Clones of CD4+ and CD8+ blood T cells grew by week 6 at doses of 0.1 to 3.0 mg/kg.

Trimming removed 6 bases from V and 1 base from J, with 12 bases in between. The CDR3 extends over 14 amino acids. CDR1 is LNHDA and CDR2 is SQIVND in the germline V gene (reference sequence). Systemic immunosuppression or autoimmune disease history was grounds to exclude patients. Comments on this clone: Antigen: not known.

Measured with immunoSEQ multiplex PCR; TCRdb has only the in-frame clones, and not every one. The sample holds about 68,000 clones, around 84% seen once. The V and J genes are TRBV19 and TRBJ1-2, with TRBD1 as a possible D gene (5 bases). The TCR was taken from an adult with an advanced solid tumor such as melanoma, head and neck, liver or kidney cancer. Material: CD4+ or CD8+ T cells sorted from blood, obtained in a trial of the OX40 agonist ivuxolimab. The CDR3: CASRSGGVNYGYTF. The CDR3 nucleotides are TGTGCCAGTAGGTCCGGAGGGGTTAACTATGGCTACACCTTC. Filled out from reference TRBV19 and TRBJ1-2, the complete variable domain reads DGGITQSPKYLFRKEGQNVTLSCEQNLNHDAMYWYRQDPGQGLRLIYYSQIVNDFQKGDIAEGYSVSREKKESFPLTVTSAQKNPTAFYLCASRSGGVNYGYTFGSGTRLTVV.